Shown below are 24 T cell receptor beta chains from a single sample sequenced in a study of cytomegalovirus exposure and HLA in healthy donors. PCR primers comprised 60 Vbeta and 13 Jbeta primers. The data were produced by immunoSEQ multiplex PCR, yet TCRdb's version contains in-frame clones alone and is incomplete. The sample lists under 110,000 clones, around 75% seen once, with 2% to 3% in the top ten. The sample comprised PBMCs. These receptors were collected from a man aged 35 to 55 in good health and CMV-seronegative.

This clone turned up a few times. In the same sample, other DNA sequences code for this CDR3. The chain couples TRBV11-3 to TRBJ2-5; 8 bases are a match to TRBD1. With V trimmed by 4 bases and J by 5 bases, 12 bases remained unmatched. The CDR3 has 16 residues. Per the germline V gene, CDR1 is SGHNT and CDR2 is YENEEA. The CDR3 DNA sequence: TGTGCCAGCAGCTCAAGAAGCCGACAGGGGCTTGAGACCCAGTACTTC. It yields the protein CASSSRSRQGLETQYF. Combining the CDR3 with reference TRBV11-3 and TRBJ2-5 gives the whole variable domain EAGVVQSPRYKIIEKKQPVAFWCNPISGHNTLYWYLQNLGQGPELLIRYENEEAVDDSQLPKDRFSAERLKGVDSTLKIQPAELGDSAVYLCASSSRSRQGLETQYFGPGTRLLVL.

This clone was observed once. This sequence joins TRBV9 and TRBJ1-1; a possible D gene is TRBD1 (5 bases). Germline CDR1 SGDLS, CDR2 YYNGEE. Trimming removed 3 bases at V and 4 bases at J, with 16 bases between. CDR3 length equals 15 residues. The CDR3 DNA reads as TGTGCCAGCAGCGCTCCAGTGGTGGGGGGCACTGAAGCTTTCTTT. Amino acid sequence: CASSAPVVGGTEAFF.

Here the CDR3 DNA reads TGCGCCAGCAGCACGGACAGGGGGGGCACCGGGGAGCTGTTTTTT. Encoded protein: CASSTDRGGTGELFF. The V and J genes are TRBV5-1 and TRBJ2-2; 10 positions agree with TRBD1. CDR3 length equals 15 residues. Germline lookup yields CDR1 SGHRS and CDR2 YFSETQ. V gave up 4 bases and J gave up 4 bases; unmatched junction bases: 4.

This chain links TRBV9 with TRBJ2-3; 7 nucleotides agree with TRBD2. The germline gives CDR1 SGDLS, CDR2 YYNGEE. The CDR3 contains 16 residues. Losses at the gene ends were 2 bases for V and 0 bases for J; bases not matched to a gene: 6. The CDR3: CASSVRLAESTDTQYF. CDR3 bases: TGTGCCAGCAGCGTTAGACTAGCAGAAAGCACAGATACGCAGTATTTT.

Only a few counts were recorded for this clone. The chain has TRBV6-6 and TRBJ1-4, with 8 nucleotides matching TRBD1. Germline V CDR1 and CDR2: MNHNY, SVGAGI (reference sequence). This CDR3 is built from 15 residues. The junction had 12 bases not matched to a gene; V was cut back by 8 bases and J by 7 bases. The CDR3 sequence: CASGQGGSLGEKLFF. The CDR3 DNA sequence: TGTGCCAGCGGACAGGGAGGCTCATTGGGTGAAAAACTGTTTTTT.

The chain employs TRBV14 and TRBJ2-7; the match to TRBD1 covers 7 bases. This CDR3 has 16 residues. V trimming: 2 bases; J trimming: 0 bases; junction bases outside the gene matches: 7. CDR1 and CDR2 from the germline V gene are SGHDN and FVKESK. CDR3 region: CASSQQRTGPSYEQYF. CDR3 coding DNA: TGTGCCAGCAGCCAACAGAGGACAGGTCCCTCCTACGAGCAGTACTTC.

CDR3 protein: CASSWTGGYEQYF. CDR3 bases: TGTGCCAGTAGTTGGACAGGGGGCTACGAGCAGTACTTC. The rearrangement uses TRBV19 and TRBJ2-7; 10 bases line up with TRBD1. The junction had 1 base not matched to a gene; V was cut back by 5 bases and J by 3 bases. Germline values: CDR1 LNHDA, CDR2 SQIVND (reference sequence). This CDR3 comprises 13 residues.

V and J are TRBV4-1 and TRBJ1-6, with 9 bases that match TRBD1. Per the germline V gene, CDR1 is MGHRA and CDR2 is YSYEKL. This CDR3 region has 16 residues. The ends lost 4 bases at V and 7 bases at J; junction bases unmatched: 8. The DNA for the CDR3 is TGCGCCAGCAGCCTCCACCGGACAGGGGTGAATTCACCCCTCCACTTT. It codes for CASSLHRTGVNSPLHF.

The J gene is TRBJ2-2, the V gene TRBV6-1; 11 nucleotides align to TRBD2. The germline gives CDR1 MNHNS, CDR2 SASEGT. J gave up 2 bases and V 6 bases, and 2 bases lay outside the gene matches. The CDR3 is made up of 15 amino acids. For the CDR3, the DNA is TGTGCCAGCAGCGGGACTAGCGGTAACACCGGGGAGCTGTTTTTT. Its protein product is CASSGTSGNTGELFF.

The V call is TRBV7-2, the J call TRBJ2-5; 8 positions match TRBD2. CDR1 is SGHTA, CDR2 FQGNSA, per germline. The trim removed 3 bases at V and 5 bases at J, leaving 11 bases unmatched. CDR3 size: 16 residues. The chain's CDR3 is CTSSLELAAPRETQYF. Written as DNA, the CDR3 is TGTACCAGCAGCTTGGAACTAGCGGCACCGAGGGAGACCCAGTACTTC.

The V and J genes are TRBV5-1 and TRBJ2-5; maybe TRBD2 (5 bases). CDR1 SGHRS and CDR2 YFSETQ come from the germline V gene. V was shortened by 4 bases and J by 1 base, with 17 bases between the two germline ends. The CDR3 covers 16 residues. CDR3 loop: CASSLVMSGSQETQYF. The CDR3 bases are TGCGCCAGCAGCCTAGTTATGTCGGGAAGCCAAGAGACCCAGTACTTC.

This CDR3 is CASSRGGWSDTQYF. CDR3 bases: TGTGCCAGCAGCCGCGGGGGTTGGTCAGATACGCAGTATTTT. V usage is TRBV5-6 and J usage is TRBJ2-3; the match to TRBD2 covers 7 bases. Per germline, CDR1 SGHDT and CDR2 YYEEEE. The CDR3 totals 14 residues. With 4 bases clipped from V and 4 bases from J, the junction kept 6 bases outside the gene matches.

This rearrangement joins TRBV6-6 to TRBJ2-2; 7 bases agree with TRBD1. The CDR3 totals 15 residues. With V trimmed by 7 bases and J by 4 bases, 9 bases remained unmatched. Germline V gene lookup returns CDR1 MNHNY and CDR2 SVGAGI (reference sequence). The CDR3 DNA sequence: TGTGCCAGCAAACCCCCATACAGGGGCACCGGGGAGCTGTTTTTT. Translating gives CASKPPYRGTGELFF.

The J gene is TRBJ1-6, the V gene TRBV19; possibly TRBD1 for D (6 bases). The CDR3 runs 15 residues. Germline CDR1 reads LNHDA; CDR2 reads SQIVND (reference sequence). With 9 bases removed from V and 0 bases from J, the gap between germline ends came to 12 bases. CDR3: CASRDNYSYNSPLHF. Here the CDR3 DNA reads TGTGCCAGCAGGGACAACTACTCCTATAATTCACCCCTCCACTTT.

The J gene is TRBJ1-3, the V gene TRBV5-1; TRBD1 aligns across 7 bases. The CDR3 is 15 amino acids. The V segment lost 4 bases and the J segment 3 bases; nucleotides outside the gene matches: 7. Germline V gene data show CDR1 as SGHRS and CDR2 as YFSETQ. CDR3 region: CASSVNRGVGNTIYF. The CDR3 DNA sequence: TGCGCCAGCAGCGTAAACAGGGGAGTTGGAAACACCATATATTTT.

This clone was picked up a small number of times. The chain has TRBV4-1 and TRBJ2-1; 10 positions match TRBD2. With 2 bases clipped from V and 4 bases from J, the junction kept 5 bases outside the gene matches. In germline, CDR1 is MGHRA, CDR2 YSYEKL. CDR3 length: 16 residues. CDR3 protein: CASSQPSGGAYNEQFF. In DNA form, the CDR3 reads TGCGCCAGCAGCCAACCGAGCGGGGGGGCGTACAATGAGCAGTTCTTC.

The genes are TRBV2 and TRBJ1-1, with 8 bases identical to TRBD1. V was clipped by 2 bases and J by 0 bases; unmatched bases: 8. The CDR3 consists of 17 residues. Germline V gene data show CDR1 as SNHLY and CDR2 as FYNNEI. CDR3 loop: CASSEPKWTGMNTEAFF. The CDR3 DNA reads TGTGCCAGCAGTGAACCCAAATGGACAGGGATGAACACTGAAGCTTTCTTT.

This chain uses TRBV27 with TRBJ2-7, with 7 positions matching TRBD2. J lost 7 bases, V lost 8 bases, and 11 bases had no gene match. Germline lookup yields CDR1 MNHEY and CDR2 SMNVEV (reference sequence). CDR3 length equals 13 residues. CDR3 in amino acids: CASGPGGPREQYF. The CDR3 coding sequence is TGTGCCAGCGGCCCGGGGGGTCCCCGTGAGCAGTACTTC.

The gene calls are TRBV4-1 and TRBJ2-7; tentative D call: TRBD1 (5 bases). This CDR3 is 17 amino acids long. V was pared by 5 bases and J by 6 bases, with 26 bases between. Germline CDR1 is MGHRA and CDR2 is YSYEKL. The CDR3 spells CASSSRARASSLGEQYF. In DNA, the CDR3 is TGCGCCAGCAGCTCCAGGGCCAGGGCCTCTTCTCTAGGCGAGCAGTACTTC.

The chain is built from TRBV29-1 and TRBJ1-4, with 9 bases lining up with TRBD1. After removal of 3 bases from V and 8 bases from J, the junction contained 4 bases not matched to a gene. Germline V CDR1 and CDR2: SQVTM, ANQGSEA. CDR3 length equals 13 residues. The CDR3: CSVDPGQGEKLFF. CDR3 nucleotide sequence: TGCAGCGTTGACCCGGGACAGGGAGAAAAACTGTTTTTT.

The V and J genes are TRBV14 and TRBJ2-1, with D possibly matching TRBD2 (5 bases). CDR3 length: 14 amino acids. Germline V lookup: CDR1 SGHDN, CDR2 FVKESK. Trimming removed 4 bases at V and 7 bases at J, with 14 bases between. The CDR3 DNA follows: TGTGCCAGCAGCCGAGGACTGGCACGTAATGAGCAGTTCTTC. It yields the protein CASSRGLARNEQFF.

This chain uses TRBV5-1 with TRBJ2-7, with 12 nucleotides matching TRBD1. Germline trimming cut 4 bases from V and 0 bases from J; bases unmatched to any gene: 8. The CDR3 runs to 17 residues. CDR1 is SGHRS, CDR2 YFSETQ, per germline. CDR3 sequence (DNA): TGCGCCAGCAGCAGGGGACAGGGGGCTTCGAGCTCCTACGAGCAGTACTTC. Encoded protein: CASSRGQGASSSYEQYF.

The V and J genes are TRBV11-2 and TRBJ2-5; 8 nucleotides match TRBD1. V lost 4 bases, J lost 3 bases, and 7 bases stayed unmatched. The CDR3 contains 15 residues. The germline V gene encodes CDR1 SGHAT and CDR2 FQNNGV. DNA for the CDR3: TGTGCCAGCAGCTGGGGGGCAGGGGGCGAAGAGACCCAGTACTTC. Translation gives CASSWGAGGEETQYF.

In the case of this clone: Since the CDR3 does not end with the conserved phenylalanine or tryptophan, this likely comes from a read error. No DNA is shown, since the ends of the CDR3 on it are uncertain; the CDR3 is the one TCRdb lists. The chain is built from TRBV6-5 and TRBJ2-4; the table's D call, TRBD2, was not checked against the DNA. The CDR3 is made up of 11 amino acids, end residues included. Germline V lookup: CDR1 MNHEY, CDR2 SVGAGI. This CDR3 reads CASSYSPEMRR.